This TCR beta chain was identified during a study of blood T cell repertoires in COVID-19. Study processing details: Amplification of reference gene primers provided the estimated nucleated cell counts. The protocol was immunoSEQ multiplex PCR, while the TCRdb copy is restricted to in-frame clones and leaves out a portion. The DNA gave D and trimming, while V, J and clone size come from that table. The sample includes about 160,000 clones, 70% to 90% seen only once; the top ten take 4.5% to 7.5%. CDR1 SGHVS and CDR2 FQNEAQ come from the germline V gene. After removal of 5 bases from V and 6 bases from J, the junction contained 9 bases not matched to a gene. CDR3 size: 14 residues.

The sample was PBMCs or T cells enriched from blood (not recorded which). The chain recombines TRBV7-8 with TRBJ1-2; the match to TRBD1 covers 7 bases. The sequence was obtained from a man in his forties or fifties who had recovered from COVID-19. As DNA, the CDR3 is TGTGCCAGCAGCCCCCGGCAACAGGGGAATGGCTACACCTTC. It translates to CASSPRQQGNGYTF.